The table lists the clone carrying this TCR beta chain with a count of one. The antigen remains unidentified. The source of the sample is a study of OX40 agonist ivuxolimab in advanced cancers. This CDR3 contains 13 residues. V lost 2 bases and J 8 bases, leaving 10 bases between the germline ends. The germline CDR1 and CDR2 sequences are LNHDA and SQIVND (reference sequence). Libraries were prepared by immunoSEQ multiplex PCR; TCRdb keeps only in-frame clonotypes and omits some of them. The data hold more than 20,000 clones, with over 80% observed a single time. Study-wide findings and caveats: Determination of antigen specificity was not performed for the expanded peripheral T cells.

This receptor was taken from an adult with an advanced solid tumor such as melanoma, head and neck, liver or kidney cancer. The chain carries TRBV19 and TRBJ2-1; D not certain. The sample consisted of CD4+ or CD8+ T cells sorted from blood, taken in a trial of the OX40 agonist ivuxolimab. The CDR3 DNA is TGTGCCAGTAGTATATCGTCTACGCATGAGCAGTTCTTC. Translation: CASSISSTHEQFF.